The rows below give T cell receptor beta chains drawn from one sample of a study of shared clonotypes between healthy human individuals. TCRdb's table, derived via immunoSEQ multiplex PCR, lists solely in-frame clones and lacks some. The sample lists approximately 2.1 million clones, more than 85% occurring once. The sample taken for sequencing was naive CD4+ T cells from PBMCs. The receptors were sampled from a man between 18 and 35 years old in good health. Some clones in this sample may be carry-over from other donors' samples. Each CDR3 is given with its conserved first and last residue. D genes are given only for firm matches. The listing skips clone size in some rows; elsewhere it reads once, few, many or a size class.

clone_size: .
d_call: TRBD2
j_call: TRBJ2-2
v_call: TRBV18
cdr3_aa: CASSPPSLRTSGSRGLFF
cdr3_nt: TGTGCCAGCTCACCTCCCTCGCTCAGGACTAGCGGGAGCCGGGGGCTGTTTTTT

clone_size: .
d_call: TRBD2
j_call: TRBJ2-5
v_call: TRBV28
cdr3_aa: CASRPTLEREGIRETQYF
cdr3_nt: TGTGCCAGCAGGCCTACCCTTGAAAGGGAGGGGATAAGAGAGACCCAGTACTTC

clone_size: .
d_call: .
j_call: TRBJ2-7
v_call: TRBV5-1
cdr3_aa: CASSLGGGQASYEQYF
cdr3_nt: TGCGCCAGCAGCTTGGGAGGGGGTCAGGCCTCCTACGAGCAGTACTTC

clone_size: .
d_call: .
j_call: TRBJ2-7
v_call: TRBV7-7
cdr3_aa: CASSLDYRAVQYF
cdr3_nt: TGTGCCAGCAGCTTAGACTATAGGGCAGTCCAGTACTTC

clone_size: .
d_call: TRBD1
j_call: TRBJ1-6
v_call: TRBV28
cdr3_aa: CASSRGQGSSPLHF
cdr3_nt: TGTGCCAGCAGTCGCGGACAGGGAAGTTCACCCCTCCACTTT

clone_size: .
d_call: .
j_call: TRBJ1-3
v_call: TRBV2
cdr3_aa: CASRASGNTIYF
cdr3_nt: TGTGCCAGCAGGGCTTCTGGAAACACCATATATTTT

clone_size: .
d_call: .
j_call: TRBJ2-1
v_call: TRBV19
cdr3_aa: CASTPRHGINEQFF
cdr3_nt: TGTGCCAGTACCCCCCGTCACGGGATTAATGAGCAGTTCTTC

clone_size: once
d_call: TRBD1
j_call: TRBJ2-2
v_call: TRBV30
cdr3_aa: CAWSVAGGTGELFF
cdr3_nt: TGTGCCTGGAGTGTAGCAGGGGGCACCGGGGAGCTGTTTTTT

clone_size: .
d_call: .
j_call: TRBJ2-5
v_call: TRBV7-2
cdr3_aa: CASSWRSGPETQYF
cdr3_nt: TGTGCCAGCAGCTGGAGGTCAGGGCCAGAGACCCAGTACTTC

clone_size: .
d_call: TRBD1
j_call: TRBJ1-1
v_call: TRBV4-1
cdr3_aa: CASSMDRGRDTEAFF
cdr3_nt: TGCGCCAGCAGCATGGACAGGGGGAGGGACACTGAAGCTTTCTTT

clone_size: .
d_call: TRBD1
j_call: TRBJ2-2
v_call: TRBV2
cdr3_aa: CASGDRGKSGELFF
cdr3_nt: TGTGCCAGCGGGGACAGGGGGAAGTCCGGGGAGCTGTTTTTT

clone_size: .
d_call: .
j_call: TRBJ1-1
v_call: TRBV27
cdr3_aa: CASSFSIGNTEAFF
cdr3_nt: TGTGCCAGCAGTTTTAGTATAGGGAACACTGAAGCTTTCTTT

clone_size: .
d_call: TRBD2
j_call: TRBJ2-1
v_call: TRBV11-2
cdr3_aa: CASSLDSGRIIEQFF
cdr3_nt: TGTGCCAGCAGCTTAGATAGCGGGAGAATTATTGAGCAGTTCTTC

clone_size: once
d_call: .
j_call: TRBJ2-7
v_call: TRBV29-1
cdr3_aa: CSVSGRTYEQYF
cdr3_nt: TGCAGCGTTAGCGGCAGAACCTACGAGCAGTACTTC

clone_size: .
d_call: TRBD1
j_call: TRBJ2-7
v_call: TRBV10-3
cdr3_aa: CAISVGGQSYEQYF
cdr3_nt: TGTGCCATCAGTGTAGGGGGACAGTCCTACGAGCAGTACTTC

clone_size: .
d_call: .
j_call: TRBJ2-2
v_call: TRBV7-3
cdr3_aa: CASSPQVATGELFF
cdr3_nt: TGTGCCAGCAGCCCCCAAGTAGCGACCGGGGAGCTGTTTTTT

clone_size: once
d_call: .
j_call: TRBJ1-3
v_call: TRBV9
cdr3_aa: CASSPGGFTGNTIYF
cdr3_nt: TGTGCCAGCAGCCCTGGAGGGTTTACTGGAAACACCATATATTTT

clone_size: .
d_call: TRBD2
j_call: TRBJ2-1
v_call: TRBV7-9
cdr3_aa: CASSLASGRAGNEQFF
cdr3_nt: TGTGCCAGCAGCTTAGCTAGCGGGAGGGCCGGCAATGAGCAGTTCTTC

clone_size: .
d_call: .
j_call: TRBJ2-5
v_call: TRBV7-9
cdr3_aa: CASSPSLYGGKRETQYF
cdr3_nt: TGTGCCAGCAGCCCCTCTTTGTATGGCGGCAAAAGAGAGACCCAGTACTTC

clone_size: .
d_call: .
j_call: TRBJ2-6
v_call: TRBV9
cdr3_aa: CASSVAVLSGANVLTF
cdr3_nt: TGTGCCAGCAGCGTAGCCGTCCTTTCTGGGGCCAACGTCCTGACTTTC

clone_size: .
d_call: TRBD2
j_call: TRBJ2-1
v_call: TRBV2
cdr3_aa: CASRSGREGNNEQFF
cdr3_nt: TGTGCCAGCAGGTCCGGGCGGGAGGGCAACAATGAGCAGTTCTTC

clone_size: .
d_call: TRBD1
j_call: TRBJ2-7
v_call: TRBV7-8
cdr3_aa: CASTLAWGQGYEQYF
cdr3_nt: TGTGCCAGCACCCTAGCGTGGGGACAGGGCTACGAGCAGTACTTC

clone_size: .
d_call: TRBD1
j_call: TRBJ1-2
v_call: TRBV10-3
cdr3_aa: CAISESTGYGYTF
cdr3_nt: TGTGCCATCAGTGAGTCGACAGGGTATGGCTACACCTTC

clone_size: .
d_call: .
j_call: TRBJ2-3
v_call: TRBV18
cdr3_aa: CASSPIQLTDTQYF
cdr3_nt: TGTGCCAGCTCACCAATCCAGCTCACAGATACGCAGTATTTT

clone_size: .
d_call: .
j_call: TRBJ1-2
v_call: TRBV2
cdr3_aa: CASFRLDYGYTF
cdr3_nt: TGTGCCAGCTTTCGGTTGGACTATGGCTACACCTTC

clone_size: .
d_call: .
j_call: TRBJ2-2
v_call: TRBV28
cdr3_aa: CASSLGTSTKTGELFF
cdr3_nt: TGTGCCAGCAGTCTCGGGACATCGACGAAAACCGGGGAGCTGTTTTTT

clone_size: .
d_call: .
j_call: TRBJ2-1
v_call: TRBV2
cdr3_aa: CASSGDIYNEQFF
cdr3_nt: TGTGCCAGCAGTGGGGATATATACAATGAGCAGTTCTTC

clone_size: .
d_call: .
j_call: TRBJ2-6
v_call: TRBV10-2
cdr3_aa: CASSEPGSGANVLTF
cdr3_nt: TGCGCCAGCAGTGAGCCGGGCTCTGGGGCCAACGTCCTGACTTTC

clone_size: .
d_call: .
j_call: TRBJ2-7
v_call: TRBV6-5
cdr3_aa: CASSYGQGSYEQYF
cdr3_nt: TGTGCCAGCAGTTACGGGCAGGGGTCCTACGAGCAGTACTTC

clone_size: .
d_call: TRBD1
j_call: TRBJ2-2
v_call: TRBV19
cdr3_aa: CASSAGTGSTGELFF
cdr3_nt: TGTGCCAGTAGCGCCGGGACAGGGAGCACCGGGGAGCTGTTTTTT

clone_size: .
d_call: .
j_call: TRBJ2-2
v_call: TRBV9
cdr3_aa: CASSALPGELFF
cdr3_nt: TGTGCCAGCAGCGCTCTGCCCGGGGAGCTGTTTTTT

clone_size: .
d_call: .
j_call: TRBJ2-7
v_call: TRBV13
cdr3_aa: CASSSALGPSPYEQYF
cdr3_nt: TGTGCCAGCAGCTCCGCCCTCGGACCGAGCCCCTACGAGCAGTACTTC

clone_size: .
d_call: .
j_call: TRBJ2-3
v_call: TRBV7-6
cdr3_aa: CASSLAITPSVSTDTQYF
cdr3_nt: TGTGCCAGCAGCTTAGCGATTACTCCTAGCGTTAGCACAGATACGCAGTATTTT

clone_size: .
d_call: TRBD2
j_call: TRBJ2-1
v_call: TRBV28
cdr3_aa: CASHRRRLAGGSGEQFF
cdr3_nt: TGTGCCAGCCATAGACGAAGACTAGCGGGAGGTTCCGGAGAGCAGTTCTTC

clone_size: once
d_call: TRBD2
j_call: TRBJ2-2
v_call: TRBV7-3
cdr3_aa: CASSLAPGGAGELFF
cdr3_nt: TGTGCCAGCAGCTTAGCGCCGGGAGGGGCCGGGGAGCTGTTTTTT

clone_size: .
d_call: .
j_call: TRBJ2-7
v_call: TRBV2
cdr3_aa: CASSLGGTVYEQYF
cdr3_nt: TGTGCCAGCAGTCTGGGGGGGACAGTGTACGAGCAGTACTTC

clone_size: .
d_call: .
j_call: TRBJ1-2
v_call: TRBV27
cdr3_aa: CASSGTGTPGNNYGYTF
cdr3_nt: TGTGCCAGCAGCGGGACCGGGACACCCGGAAATAACTATGGCTACACCTTC

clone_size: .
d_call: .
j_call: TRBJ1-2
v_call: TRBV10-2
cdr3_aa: CASSESGVYGYTF
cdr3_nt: TGCGCCAGCAGTGAGTCAGGGGTCTATGGCTACACCTTC

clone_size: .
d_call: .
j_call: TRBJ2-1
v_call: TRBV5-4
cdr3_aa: CASSPRTEYNEQFF
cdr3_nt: TGTGCCAGCAGCCCCCGGACTGAATACAATGAGCAGTTCTTC

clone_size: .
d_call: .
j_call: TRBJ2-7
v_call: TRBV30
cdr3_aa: CAWSSLRGGPSYEQYF
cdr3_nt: TGTGCCTGGAGTAGTTTAAGGGGAGGCCCCTCCTACGAGCAGTACTTC

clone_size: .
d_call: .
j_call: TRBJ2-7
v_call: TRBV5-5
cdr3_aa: CASSLDGPWYF
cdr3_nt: TGTGCCAGCAGCTTGGATGGCCCCTGGTACTTC

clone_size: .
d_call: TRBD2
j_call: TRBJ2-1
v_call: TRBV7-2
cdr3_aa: CASSPRTSGSSYNEQFF
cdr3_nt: TGTGCCAGCAGCCCCCGGACTAGCGGGAGTTCCTACAATGAGCAGTTCTTC

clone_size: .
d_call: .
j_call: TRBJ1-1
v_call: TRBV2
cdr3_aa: CASSDRVNTEAFF
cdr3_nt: TGTGCCAGCAGTGACAGGGTGAACACTGAAGCTTTCTTT

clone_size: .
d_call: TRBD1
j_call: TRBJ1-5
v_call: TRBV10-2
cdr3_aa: CASTQGGQPQHF
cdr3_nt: TGCGCCAGCACTCAGGGGGGCCAGCCCCAGCATTTT

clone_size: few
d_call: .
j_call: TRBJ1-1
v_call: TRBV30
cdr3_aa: CAWMGATNTEAFF
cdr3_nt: TGTGCCTGGATGGGGGCCACGAACACTGAAGCTTTCTTT